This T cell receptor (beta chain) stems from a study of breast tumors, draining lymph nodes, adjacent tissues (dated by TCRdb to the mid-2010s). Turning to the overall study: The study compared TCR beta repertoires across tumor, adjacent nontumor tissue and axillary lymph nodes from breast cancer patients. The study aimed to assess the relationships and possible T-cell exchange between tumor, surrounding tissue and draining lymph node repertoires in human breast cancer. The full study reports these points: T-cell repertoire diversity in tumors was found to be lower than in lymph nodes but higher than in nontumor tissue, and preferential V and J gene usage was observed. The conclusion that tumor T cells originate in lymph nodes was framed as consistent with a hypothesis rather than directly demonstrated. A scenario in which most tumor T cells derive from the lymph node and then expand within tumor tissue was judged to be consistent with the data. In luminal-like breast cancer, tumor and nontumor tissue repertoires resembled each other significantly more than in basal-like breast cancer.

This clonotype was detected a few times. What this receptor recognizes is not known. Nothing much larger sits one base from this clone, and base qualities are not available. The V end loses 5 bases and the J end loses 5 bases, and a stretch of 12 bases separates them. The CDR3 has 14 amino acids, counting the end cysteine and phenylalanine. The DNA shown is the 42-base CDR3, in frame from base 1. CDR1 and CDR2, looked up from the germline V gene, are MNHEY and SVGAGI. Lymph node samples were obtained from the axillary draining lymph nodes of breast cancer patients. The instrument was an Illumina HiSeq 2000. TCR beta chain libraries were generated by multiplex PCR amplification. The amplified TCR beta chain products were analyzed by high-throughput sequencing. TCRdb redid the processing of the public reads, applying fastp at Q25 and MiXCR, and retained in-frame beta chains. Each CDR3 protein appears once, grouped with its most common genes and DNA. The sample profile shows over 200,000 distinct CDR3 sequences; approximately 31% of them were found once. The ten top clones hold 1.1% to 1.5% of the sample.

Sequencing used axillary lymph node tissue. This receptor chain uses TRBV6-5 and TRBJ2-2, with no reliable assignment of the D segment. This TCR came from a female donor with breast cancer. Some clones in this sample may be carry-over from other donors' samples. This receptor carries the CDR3 CASSHGLRTGELFF. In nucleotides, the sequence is TGTGCCAGCAGTCACGGTCTGCGGACCGGGGAGCTGTTTTTT.